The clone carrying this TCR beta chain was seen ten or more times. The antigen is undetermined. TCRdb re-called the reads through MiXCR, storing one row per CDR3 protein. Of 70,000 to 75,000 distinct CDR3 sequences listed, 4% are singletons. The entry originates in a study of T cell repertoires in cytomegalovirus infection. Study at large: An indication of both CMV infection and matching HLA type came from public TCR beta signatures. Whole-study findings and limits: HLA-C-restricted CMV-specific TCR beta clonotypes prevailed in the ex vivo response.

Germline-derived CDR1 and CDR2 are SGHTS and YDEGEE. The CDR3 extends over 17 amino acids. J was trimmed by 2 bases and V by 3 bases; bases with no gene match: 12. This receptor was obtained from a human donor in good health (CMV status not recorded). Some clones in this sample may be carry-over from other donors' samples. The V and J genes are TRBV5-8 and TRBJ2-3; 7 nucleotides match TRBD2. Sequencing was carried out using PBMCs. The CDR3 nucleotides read TGTGCCAGCAGCTCGGGACTACCCACGAGACCCACAGATACGCAGTATTTT. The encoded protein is CASSSGLPTRPTDTQYF.